Listed here is a single T cell receptor beta chain. This sample was taken from a study of blood T cell repertoires in COVID-19. The repertoire was sequenced with immunoSEQ multiplex PCR; TCRdb's copy has only in-frame clones and lacks some. The table includes about 59,000 clones, 70% to 90% detected once. V lost 0 bases, J lost 4 bases, and 6 bases stayed unmatched. CDR1 and CDR2 (germline): SGDLS, YYNGEE. The CDR3 is made up of 17 amino acids. This chain links TRBV9 with TRBJ2-3; 12 nucleotides agree with TRBD2. Sequencing input: peripheral blood. This receptor was obtained from a man aged 55 to 70 with acute or convalescent COVID-19. The CDR3 region is CASSVEASSGGADTQYF. CDR3 DNA sequence: TGTGCCAGCAGCGTAGAGGCCTCTAGCGGGGGGGCAGATACGCAGTATTTT.